This TCR beta chain was sequenced in a study of spatial heterogeneity in lung cancer. This clonotype was observed a few times. Time point denoted: sample taken at primary tumor resection. Sequencing was performed on whole RNA extracted from tumor and nontumor lung tissue, or from frozen PBMC, and the material was left unsorted. The donor population consisted of some 72 patients with untreated, early-stage non-small cell lung cancer. TCRdb redid the calling of the 5' RACE reads with MiXCR, one entry per CDR3 protein. This sample has tens of thousands of distinct CDR3 sequences, with roughly 15% found just once. V lost 2 bases and J lost 7; bases outside the gene matches: 8. The germline CDR1 and CDR2 sequences are SGHNT and YYREEE (reference sequence). The CDR3 length is 15 residues.

J is TRBJ2-2 and V is TRBV5-4; 7 nucleotides match TRBD2. Here the sequenced sample was PBMCs, taken at surgery. The TCR comes from a male donor with early-stage non-small cell lung cancer. The CDR3 sequence is CASSLEAGVVGELFF. The CDR3 DNA sequence: TGTGCCAGCAGCTTAGAGGCGGGAGTTGTCGGGGAGCTGTTTTTT.